These T cell receptor beta chains were read from a single sample in a study of CD8+ T cells in alopecia areata. Here immunoSEQ multiplex PCR was the method, and the copy in TCRdb shows in-frame clones only, minus some. The sample includes 110,000 to 150,000 clones, nearly 55% of them seen just once. The sample in question was CD8+ T cells sorted from blood, obtained at week 4, from a patient treated with tofacitinib. The receptors stem from a human donor with alopecia areata. CDR3s include the opening cysteine and the closing phenylalanine or tryptophan. A D gene is named only where the DNA matches it firmly. Size values are once, few and many counts, or a class for expanded clones, and some rows have none.

cdr3_aa,cdr3_nt,j_call,d_call,clone_size,v_call,cdr3_length
CASSLGQDQETQYF,TGTGCCAGCAGCTTAGGACAGGACCAAGAGACCCAGTACTTC,TRBJ2-5,.,.,TRBV13,14
CASRSARERTDTQYF,TGCGCCAGCAGGTCCGCGAGGGAGAGGACAGATACGCAGTATTTT,TRBJ2-3,.,.,TRBV5-1,15
CASSQSRLAGETQYF,TGTGCCAGCAGCCAAAGTCGGCTAGCGGGAGAGACCCAGTACTTC,TRBJ2-5,TRBD2,.,TRBV7-9,15
CASTQDRGLGGEQFF,TGTGCCAGCACCCAGGACAGGGGGCTTGGGGGTGAGCAGTTCTTC,TRBJ2-1,TRBD1,.,TRBV6-6,15
CASKMTGIIYGYTF,TGTGCCAGCAAAATGACAGGGATTATCTATGGCTACACCTTC,TRBJ1-2,TRBD1,.,TRBV5-6,14
CSVEWGGSSTEAFF,TGCAGCGTTGAATGGGGGGGTTCTTCCACTGAAGCTTTCTTT,TRBJ1-1,.,.,TRBV29-1,14
CASSNQPTGRTEAFF,TGTGCCAGCAGCAACCAACCTACAGGGAGGACTGAAGCTTTCTTT,TRBJ1-1,.,few,TRBV9,15
CASSDWGLSYEQYF,TGTGCCAGCAGTGACTGGGGGCTGAGCTACGAGCAGTACTTC,TRBJ2-7,.,.,TRBV2,14
CASSLGWGYGYTF,TGTGCCAGCAGTTTGGGTTGGGGCTATGGCTACACCTTC,TRBJ1-2,.,.,TRBV27,13
CASSPRTSALTDTQYF,TGCGCCAGCAGTCCCCGGACTAGCGCACTCACAGATACGCAGTATTTT,TRBJ2-3,TRBD2,.,TRBV10-2,16
CASSPEDRGIYGYTF,TGTGCCAGCAGCCCAGAGGACAGGGGGATCTATGGCTACACCTTC,TRBJ1-2,TRBD1,few,TRBV4-2,15
CASSPQGLGETQYF,TGCGCCAGCAGCCCACAGGGCTTAGGGGAGACCCAGTACTTC,TRBJ2-5,.,.,TRBV4-1,14
CAWSTTGRPQHF,TGTGCCTGGAGTACAACAGGGAGGCCCCAGCATTTT,TRBJ1-5,.,.,TRBV30,12
CASSEWVNDEQYF,TGTGCCAGCAGTGAATGGGTAAACGACGAGCAGTACTTC,TRBJ2-7,.,once,TRBV2,13
CASRSQGAGYTF,TGTGCCAGCAGGTCCCAGGGGGCAGGCTACACCTTC,TRBJ1-2,TRBD1,many,TRBV13,12
CASSLEAGSDTQYF,TGTGCCAGCAGCTTGGAGGCAGGTTCAGATACGCAGTATTTT,TRBJ2-3,.,.,TRBV5-6,14
CSVEGDRDAGNEQFF,TGCAGCGTTGAGGGGGACAGGGACGCCGGGAATGAGCAGTTCTTC,TRBJ2-1,TRBD1,few,TRBV29-1,15
CASSQDINTEAFF,TGCGCCAGCAGCCAAGATATTAACACTGAAGCTTTCTTT,TRBJ1-1,.,.,TRBV4-3,13
CASSSPSTDTQYF,TGTGCCAGCAGCTCTCCCAGCACAGATACGCAGTATTTT,TRBJ2-3,.,.,TRBV7-9,13
CASSQAFLAGGRFF,TGCGCCAGCAGCCAGGCTTTCCTAGCGGGGGGGCGGTTCTTC,TRBJ2-1,TRBD2,few,TRBV4-1,14
CAWSGGLYEQYF,TGTGCCTGGAGTGGGGGGTTGTACGAGCAGTACTTC,TRBJ2-7,.,few,TRBV30,12
CASSNIARWLDTQYF,TGTGCCAGCAGCAATATCGCTAGGTGGCTAGATACGCAGTATTTT,TRBJ2-3,.,.,TRBV5-6,15
CSVVTGATYEQYF,TGCAGCGTTGTTACAGGAGCTACCTACGAGCAGTACTTC,TRBJ2-7,.,.,TRBV29-1,13
CASTSIQGRTEAFF,TGTGCCAGCACCTCTATTCAGGGTCGGACTGAAGCTTTCTTT,TRBJ1-1,.,.,TRBV27,14
CASSFGGGIQYF,TGTGCCAGCAGTTTTGGAGGGGGCATTCAGTACTTC,TRBJ2-4,.,.,TRBV27,12
CASSLGASSYEQYF,TGTGCCAGCAGCTTAGGGGCGAGCTCCTACGAGCAGTACTTC,TRBJ2-7,.,.,TRBV11-2,14
CASSPAPDYEQYF,TGTGCCAGCAGCCCTGCCCCGGACTACGAGCAGTACTTC,TRBJ2-7,.,.,TRBV13,13
CASSSTGDTQYF,TGTGCCAGCAGCTCGACAGGTGATACGCAGTATTTT,TRBJ2-3,.,.,TRBV7-3,12
CASSYGTGGYNEQFF,TGTGCCAGCAGTTACGGGACAGGGGGCTACAATGAGCAGTTCTTC,TRBJ2-1,TRBD1,few,TRBV6-5,15
CASSLTMRPRIQYF,TGTGCCAGCAGTCTTACAATGCGACCGAGGATTCAGTACTTC,TRBJ2-4,.,few,TRBV27,14
CAWSPGFGNTEAFF,TGTGCCTGGAGCCCGGGGTTCGGGAACACTGAAGCTTTCTTT,TRBJ1-1,.,few,TRBV30,14
CATSREDSYNEQFF,TGTGCCACCAGCAGGGAGGACAGCTACAATGAGCAGTTCTTC,TRBJ2-1,.,few,TRBV15,14
CAWNEVGGNIQYF,TGTGCCTGGAATGAGGTGGGGGGGAACATTCAGTACTTC,TRBJ2-4,TRBD2,.,TRBV30,13
CSVGRGSYEQYF,TGCAGCGTTGGAAGGGGGTCCTACGAGCAGTACTTC,TRBJ2-7,.,.,TRBV29-1,12
CAISLDFSSGNTIYF,TGTGCCATCAGCCTGGACTTCAGCTCTGGAAACACCATATATTTT,TRBJ1-3,.,few,TRBV10-3,15
CASIAGGENTEAFF,TGTGCCAGCATCGCAGGGGGCGAGAACACTGAAGCTTTCTTT,TRBJ1-1,TRBD1,few,TRBV6-6,14
CASSDSGQGADTQYF,TGTGCCAGCAGTGACTCCGGACAGGGGGCAGATACGCAGTATTTT,TRBJ2-3,TRBD1,.,TRBV6-4,15
CASSFTGEGAPLHF,TGCGCCAGCAGCTTCACGGGGGAAGGTGCACCCCTCCACTTT,TRBJ1-6,.,few,TRBV4-1,14